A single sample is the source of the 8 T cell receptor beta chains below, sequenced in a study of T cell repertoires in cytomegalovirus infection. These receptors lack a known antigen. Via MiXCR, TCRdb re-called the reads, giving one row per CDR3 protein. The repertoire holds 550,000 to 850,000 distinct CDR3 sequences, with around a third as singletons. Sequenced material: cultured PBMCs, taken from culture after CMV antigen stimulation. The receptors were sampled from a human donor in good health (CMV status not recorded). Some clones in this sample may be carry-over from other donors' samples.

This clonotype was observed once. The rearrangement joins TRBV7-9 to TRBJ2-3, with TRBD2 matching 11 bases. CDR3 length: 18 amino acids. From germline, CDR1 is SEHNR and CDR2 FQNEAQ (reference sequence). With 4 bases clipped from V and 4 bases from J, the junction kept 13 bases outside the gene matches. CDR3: CASSSPSLAGVYSDTQYF. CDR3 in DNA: TGTGCCAGCAGCTCTCCTTCACTAGCGGGAGTATATTCAGATACGCAGTATTTT.

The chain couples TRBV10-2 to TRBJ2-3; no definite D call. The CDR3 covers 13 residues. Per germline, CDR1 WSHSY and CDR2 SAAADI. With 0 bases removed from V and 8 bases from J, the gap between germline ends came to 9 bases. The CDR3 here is CASSESITLTQYF. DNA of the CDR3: TGCGCCAGCAGTGAGTCGATAACACTTACGCAGTATTTT.

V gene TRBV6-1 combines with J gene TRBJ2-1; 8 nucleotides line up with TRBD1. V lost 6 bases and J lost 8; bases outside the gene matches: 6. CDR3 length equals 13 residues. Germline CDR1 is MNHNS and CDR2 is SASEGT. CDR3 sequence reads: CASRRTGRDEQFF. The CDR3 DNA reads TGTGCCAGCAGGAGGACAGGGCGAGATGAGCAGTTCTTC.

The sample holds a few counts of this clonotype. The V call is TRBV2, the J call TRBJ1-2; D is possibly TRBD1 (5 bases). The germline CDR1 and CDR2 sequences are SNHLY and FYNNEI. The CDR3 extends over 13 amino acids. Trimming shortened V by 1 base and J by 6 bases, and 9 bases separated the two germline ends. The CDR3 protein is CASSEGGTDGYTF. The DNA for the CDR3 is TGTGCCAGCAGTGAAGGGGGGACGGATGGCTACACCTTC.

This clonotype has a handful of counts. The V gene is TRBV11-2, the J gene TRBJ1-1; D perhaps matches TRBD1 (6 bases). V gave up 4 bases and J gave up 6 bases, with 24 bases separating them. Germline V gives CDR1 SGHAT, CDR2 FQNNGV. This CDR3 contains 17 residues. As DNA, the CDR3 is TGTGCCAGCAGCTCCCATTTAGATTACGCCAGGGGCTCTGAAGCTTTCTTT. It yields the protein CASSSHLDYARGSEAFF.

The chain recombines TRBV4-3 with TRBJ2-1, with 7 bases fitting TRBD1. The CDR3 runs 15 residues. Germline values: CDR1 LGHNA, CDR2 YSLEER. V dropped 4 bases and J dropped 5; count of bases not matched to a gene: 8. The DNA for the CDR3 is TGCGCCAGCAGCCTCTTGGGGGACAGAGACAATGAGCAGTTCTTC. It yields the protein CASSLLGDRDNEQFF.

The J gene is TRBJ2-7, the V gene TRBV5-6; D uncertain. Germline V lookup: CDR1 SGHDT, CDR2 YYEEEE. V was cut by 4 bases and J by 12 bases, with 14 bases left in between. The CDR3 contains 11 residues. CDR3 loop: CASSRNQALYF. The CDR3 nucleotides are TGTGCCAGCAGCCGGAACCAGGCTTTGTACTTC.

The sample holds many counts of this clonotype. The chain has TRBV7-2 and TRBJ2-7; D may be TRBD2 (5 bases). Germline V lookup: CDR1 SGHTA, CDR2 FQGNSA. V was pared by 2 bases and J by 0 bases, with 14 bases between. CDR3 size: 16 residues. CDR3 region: CASSLSLGVSSYEQYF. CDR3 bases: TGTGCCAGCAGCTTATCCCTCGGGGTAAGCTCCTACGAGCAGTACTTC. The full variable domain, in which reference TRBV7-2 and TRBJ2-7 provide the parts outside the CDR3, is GAGVSQSPSNKVTEKGKDVELRCDPISGHTALYWYRQSLGQGLEFLIYFQGNSAPDKSGLPSDRFSAERTGGSVSTLTIQRTQQEDSAVYLCASSLSLGVSSYEQYFGPGTRLTVT.